This T cell receptor (beta chain) was identified during a study of spatial heterogeneity in lung cancer. Overall study: Available PBMC from follow-up, collected a median of about two years after resection, underwent sequencing. Alpha-chain detections were consistently fewer than beta-chain detections among the sequences.

Using its own MiXCR run on the 5' RACE reads, TCRdb lists one record per CDR3 protein. The table records roughly 120,000 distinct CDR3 sequences, roughly an eighth of them present only once. Study-wide results and caveats: Resection blood, more than follow-up blood, showed ubiquitous expanded tumor TCRs.

On this clonotype: Its antigen is not identified.

Indicated time point: blood at routine non-recurrence follow-up after resection. Unsorted whole RNA from tumor, nontumor lung or frozen PBMC underwent sequencing. The CDR3 covers 14 residues. Germline loops: CDR1 PRHDT, CDR2 FYEKMQ (reference sequence). The V and J ends lost 1 base and 3 bases respectively, with 9 bases between them. This chain uses TRBV13 with TRBJ1-2, with a tentative D call TRBD1 (5 bases). The sample here was PBMCs, taken at follow-up. This sequence was found in a male donor with early-stage non-small cell lung cancer. DNA of the CDR3: TGTGCCAGCAGCTTAGAGGGGCTAGACTATGGCTACACCTTC. Translating gives CASSLEGLDYGYTF. The complete variable domain, with remaining parts taken from reference TRBV13 and TRBJ1-2, reads AAGVIQSPRHLIKEKRETATLKCYPIPRHDTVYWYQQGPGQDPQFLISFYEKMQSDKGSIPDRFSAQQFSDYHSELNMSSLELGDSALYFCASSLEGLDYGYTFGSGTRLTVV.